This entry is about one T cell receptor beta chain. What it recognizes is unknown. UMI-tagged TRB cDNA libraries were built via 5' RACE. TCRdb re-called the 5' RACE reads and gives one entry per CDR3 protein, without DNA. The sample includes about 40,000 distinct CDR3 sequences. The data derive from a study of CXCR3-negative and CXCR3-positive naive CD8 T cells. Study-level information: Sequencing gave 120 million to 150 million TRB reads overall, about 1.5 +/- 0.3 million per library.

Findings and caveats of the study: Both naive subsets showed comparably high diversity, and memory CD8+ cells showed much lower diversity. Both naive subsets, CXCR3-negative and CXCR3-positive, displayed similar TRBV-TRBJ usage, unlike memory cells.

The CDR3 runs 12 residues. Source material: memory CD8+ T cells from blood. This receptor was taken from a human donor in good health. Some clones in this sample may be carry-over from other donors' samples. The rearrangement joins TRBV12-3 or TRBV12-4 to TRBJ1-1. The CDR3 loop is CASSSGNTEAFF.